This is a list of T cell receptor beta chains from one sample in a study of blood T cell repertoires in COVID-19. The data were produced by immunoSEQ multiplex PCR, yet TCRdb's version contains in-frame clones alone and is incomplete. The table lists roughly 250,000 clones, around 85% of them singletons. The sample comprised peripheral blood. All receptors derive from a woman older than 75 with acute or convalescent COVID-19. CDR3s leave out the opening cysteine and the closing phenylalanine or tryptophan. Fields, in order: clone size, J gene, V gene, CDR3 length, CDR3 protein. Size values are once, few and many counts, or a class for expanded clones, and some rows have none.

>few|TRBJ2-4|TRBV3-1/TRBV3-2|13
ASSHLGTKGNIQY
>.|TRBJ2-1|TRBV15|14
ATSRPGSESYNEQF
>.|TRBJ2-3|TRBV11-2|11
ASSLPGTDTQY
>once|TRBJ1-2|TRBV4-2|12
ASSQEQGTGGYT
>.|TRBJ1-5|TRBV5-1|12
ASSLAGGNQPQH
>.|TRBJ2-7|TRBV15|13
ATTTGRGGWYEQY
>.|TRBJ2-1|TRBV19|15
ASRVSGLAGLDNEQF
>.|TRBJ2-2|TRBV2|12
ASSVQGATGELF
>.|TRBJ2-5|TRBV27|14
ASSLHRDRVFETQY
>.|TRBJ2-5|TRBV2|11
ASSERFGETQY
>.|TRBJ1-6|TRBV30|10
AWGQGESPLH
>.|TRBJ1-1|TRBV12-3/TRBV12-4|11
ASSFAGNTEAF
>.|TRBJ2-1|TRBV7-9|11
ASNPSGVNEQF
>.|TRBJ1-2|TRBV30|12
AGTRGAGSSGYT
>.|TRBJ1-1|TRBV6-1|10
ASSEGGLKAF
>once|TRBJ1-3|TRBV6-6|11
ASSPYSGNTIY
>.|TRBJ2-5|TRBV24-1|15
ATSDPGLAGAKETQY
>.|TRBJ1-6|TRBV28|10
ASQGAYSPLH
>.|TRBJ1-6|TRBV5-1|11
ASRTGDNSPLH
>few|TRBJ1-4|TRBV2|12
ASSRQVSNEKLF
>.|TRBJ1-2|TRBV7-5|10
ARSLAGMGYT
>.|TRBJ2-1|TRBV24-1|13
ATSAPGLAGNEQF
>.|TRBJ2-3|TRBV5-1|13
ASSSPGLAGDTQY
>few|TRBJ1-1|TRBV5-4|13
ASSLGGVGNTEAF
>.|TRBJ1-6|TRBV28|11
ASSRGGNSPLH
>few|TRBJ2-5|TRBV5-6|13
ASSLPTGIQETQY
>.|TRBJ2-3|TRBV18|14
ASSPRLAGGADTQY
>.|TRBJ1-1|TRBV7-3|12
ASSLKALNTEAF
>few|TRBJ2-7|TRBV7-2|13
ASSLVGAGDYEQY
>.|TRBJ1-2|TRBV11-2|13
ASSLDWRGPNGYT
>once|TRBJ2-5|TRBV7-3|12
ASSPGLRVETQY
>.|TRBJ2-1|TRBV7-7|10
ASSSSGGFQF
>.|TRBJ1-3|TRBV5-1|13
ASSLDGSSGNTIY
>once|TRBJ2-1|TRBV3-1/TRBV3-2|14
ASSQGWTSGYNEQF
>few|TRBJ1-2|TRBV5-1|15
ASSLGGTAGSNYGYT
>once|TRBJ1-1|TRBV5-1|13
ASSQQDSFGTEAF
>few|TRBJ2-3|TRBV29-1|13
SVEGLAGGTDTQY
>.|TRBJ1-2|TRBV5-1|12
ASSSQSPNYGYT
>.|TRBJ2-3|TRBV7-3|14
ASSLTQTSLGDTQY
>.|TRBJ2-5|TRBV29-1|11
SVGNTRRETQY
>.|TRBJ1-6|TRBV5-8|11
ASSIGTSSPLH
>.|TRBJ2-5|TRBV7-2|13
ASSASGGLRETQY
>.|TRBJ1-1|TRBV5-1|12
ASSLEGWNTEAF
>once|TRBJ2-3|TRBV3-1/TRBV3-2|12
ASSQRGGIDTQY
>.|TRBJ2-1|TRBV7-2|11
ASSLDQRGGQF
>once|TRBJ2-1|TRBV7-9|14
ASSSPDRELYNEQF
>.|TRBJ2-3|TRBV18|12
ASSLTGGTDTQY
>.|TRBJ1-1|TRBV5-1|14
ASSLAQGLTRTEAF
>.|TRBJ2-5|TRBV4-1|15
ASSQDWGTSDQETQY
>.|TRBJ2-2|TRBV24-1|17
ATSALAGGPFGDTGELF